This is a list of T cell receptor beta chains from one sample in a study of chemoradiotherapy in HPV16-positive cancers. Here immunoSEQ multiplex PCR was the method, and the copy in TCRdb shows in-frame clones only, minus some. This table has approximately 12,000 clones, 90% appearing once. This sample was gathered from a patient who underwent chemoradiotherapy. These receptors all come from a human donor with HPV-associated anogenital cancer. CDR3s include the opening cysteine and the closing phenylalanine or tryptophan. The D gene is left open where the match is weak. Clone size is stated in some rows and not others, as once, few, many or a class when expanded.

clone_size | j_call | v_call | d_call | cdr3_aa | cdr3_nt
- | TRBJ1-3 | TRBV30 | - | CAWSLTSSGNTIYF | TGTGCCTGGAGTTTGACTAGCTCTGGAAACACCATATATTTT
- | TRBJ2-7 | TRBV2 | TRBD2 | CASSPRLAGPLYEQYF | TGTGCCAGCAGTCCTCGACTAGCGGGGCCCCTCTACGAGCAGTACTTC
- | TRBJ2-1 | TRBV27 | - | CASSPSEISYEQFF | TGTGCCAGCAGTCCCTCTGAAATATCGTATGAGCAGTTCTTC
once | TRBJ1-5 | TRBV4-1 | TRBD1 | CASSHPPGQGGNQPQHF | TGCGCCAGCAGCCATCCCCCGGGACAGGGTGGCAATCAGCCCCAGCATTTT
few | TRBJ2-6 | TRBV28 | TRBD1 | CASSQTGTGANVLTF | TGTGCCAGCAGTCAGACAGGGACCGGGGCCAACGTCCTGACTTTC
once | TRBJ2-2 | TRBV11-2 | TRBD2 | CASSLGGLAGGPRTGELFF | TGTGCCAGCAGCTTAGGGGGACTAGCGGGAGGGCCTCGTACCGGGGAGCTGTTTTTT
- | TRBJ2-3 | TRBV15 | - | CATSRDSVRLARSTDTQYF | TGTGCCACCAGCAGAGATTCCGTTAGGCTAGCGCGGAGCACAGATACGCAGTATTTT
few | TRBJ2-3 | TRBV9 | TRBD2 | CASSVGPSGGASDTQYF | TGTGCCAGCAGCGTAGGCCCTAGCGGGGGGGCCTCAGATACGCAGTATTTT
- | TRBJ1-2 | TRBV5-1 | - | CASSPSDYGYTF | TGCGCCAGCAGCCCCTCGGACTATGGCTACACCTTC
- | TRBJ1-1 | TRBV11-2 | - | CASSLVPSTEAFF | TGTGCCAGCAGCTTAGTGCCCTCCACTGAAGCTTTCTTT
- | TRBJ2-1 | TRBV7-9 | - | CASSLTGTPKNEQFF | TGTGCCAGCAGCCTAACCGGGACGCCAAAAAATGAGCAGTTCTTC
- | TRBJ2-1 | TRBV6-1 | - | CASGGNRNFGEQFF | TGTGCCAGCGGGGGGAATCGGAATTTCGGTGAGCAGTTCTTC
- | TRBJ2-2 | TRBV18 | - | CASSDTGELFF | TGTGCCAGCTCAGACACCGGGGAGCTGTTTTTT
once | TRBJ1-1 | TRBV5-1 | - | CASSLAGVGGGRSDEAFF | TGCGCCAGCAGCTTGGCCGGGGTTGGAGGGGGTAGATCTGATGAAGCTTTCTTT
- | TRBJ2-1 | TRBV11-3 | TRBD2 | CASSLGAIAGGNNEQFF | TGTGCCAGCAGCTTAGGAGCCATAGCGGGGGGGAACAATGAGCAGTTCTTC
- | TRBJ1-5 | TRBV10-2 | TRBD1 | CASSESGQGDQPQHF | TGCGCCAGCAGTGAGTCGGGACAGGGGGATCAGCCCCAGCATTTT
once | TRBJ2-1 | TRBV4-1 | - | CASSDPGSGNNEQFF | TGCGCCAGCAGCGACCCAGGGAGTGGGAACAATGAGCAGTTCTTC
- | TRBJ1-5 | TRBV4-2 | TRBD1 | CASSQGQVNQPQHF | TGTGCCAGCAGCCAGGGACAGGTGAATCAGCCCCAGCATTTT
- | TRBJ2-5 | TRBV7-3 | TRBD2 | CASSFGGVETQYF | TGTGCCAGCAGCTTCGGGGGGGTGGAGACCCAGTACTTC
- | TRBJ2-1 | TRBV7-8 | TRBD2 | CASSSSGVPYNEQFF | TGTGCCAGCAGCTCTAGCGGGGTCCCCTACAATGAGCAGTTCTTC
- | TRBJ2-7 | TRBV2 | TRBD1 | CASSEGQASLDF | TGTGCCAGCAGTGAGGGACAGGCGTCCCTGGACTTC
- | TRBJ1-2 | TRBV6-1 | - | CASSDRTNYGYTF | TGTGCCAGCAGTGACAGGACTAACTATGGCTACACCTTC
once | TRBJ2-1 | TRBV5-1 | - | CASSRTSTEQFF | TGCGCCAGCAGCCGGACCTCTACTGAGCAGTTCTTC
- | TRBJ1-5 | TRBV4-1 | - | CASSQEEGGSWPQHF | TGCGCCAGCAGCCAAGAAGAGGGGGGCTCATGGCCCCAGCATTTT
- | TRBJ1-6 | TRBV5-1 | - | CASSLEYNSPLHF | TGCGCCAGCAGCTTGGAGTATAATTCACCCCTCCACTTT
- | TRBJ2-1 | TRBV13 | TRBD2 | CASSLPSGGSNEQFF | TGTGCCAGCAGCTTGCCAAGCGGGGGGTCCAATGAGCAGTTCTTC
- | TRBJ2-5 | TRBV5-4 | TRBD2 | CASSPLAGGWETQYF | TGTGCCAGCAGCCCCTTAGCGGGAGGGTGGGAGACCCAGTACTTC
- | TRBJ1-2 | TRBV9 | - | CASSEGVDYGYTF | TGTGCCAGCAGTGAGGGGGTGGACTATGGCTACACCTTC
- | TRBJ2-7 | TRBV11-3 | - | CASSSPSYEQYF | TGTGCCAGCAGCTCTCCCTCCTACGAGCAGTACTTC
- | TRBJ1-2 | TRBV5-1 | - | CASSLAGTDGYTF | TGCGCCAGCAGCTTGGCCGGGACCGATGGCTACACCTTC
- | TRBJ2-7 | TRBV11-3 | TRBD2 | CASSLDRGGGKYEQYF | TGTGCCAGCAGCTTAGACCGCGGGGGGGGCAAATACGAGCAGTACTTC
once | TRBJ2-1 | TRBV7-8 | - | CASSEKGGATGNEQFF | TGTGCCAGCAGCGAAAAAGGGGGGGCCACGGGGAATGAGCAGTTCTTC